Each of the 20 T cell receptor beta chains below was sequenced from the same sample in a study of blood T cells in healthy people across ages (dated by TCRdb to between 2014 and 2017). Libraries were built with 5' RACE. Instrument used: Illumina HiSeq 2500. The second PCR ran for roughly 7 to 11 cycles and used a J-beta primer mix along with a sample-barcoded 5' primer. In TCRdb, the public reads were trimmed at Q25 with fastp and aligned with MiXCR, with productive beta chains retained. Each entry merges the rows of one CDR3 protein and shows their most common DNA and genes. This sample comprises about 1.1 million distinct CDR3 sequences, about two fifths of them detected only once. The ten largest make up about an eighth of the sample. Sequenced sample: blood. These TCRs come from a man aged 18 to 35 in good health.

The V and J genes are TRBV15 and TRBJ2-7; D is perhaps TRBD1 (5 bases). The CDR3 totals 16 residues. Trimming stripped 0 bases from V and 7 bases from J, with 19 bases between. CDR1 is LNHNV, CDR2 YYDKDF, per germline (reference sequence). This chain's CDR3 is CATSRDGAVLSEEQYF. CDR3 DNA: TGTGCCACCAGCAGAGATGGGGCAGTCCTTTCGGAAGAGCAGTACTTC.

This chain links TRBV12-3 or TRBV12-4 with TRBJ2-3, with TRBD2 matching 8 bases. The V segment lost 7 bases and the J segment 7 bases; nucleotides outside the gene matches: 10. There are 14 residues in the CDR3. The CDR3 region is CASMRSGGPNTQYF. Written as DNA, the CDR3 is TGTGCCAGCATGCGTTCGGGGGGGCCGAATACGCAGTATTTT.

This clonotype occurred many times. The gene calls are TRBV6-6 and TRBJ2-3; D gene unclear. The germline V gene encodes CDR1 MNHNY and CDR2 SVGAGI (reference sequence). The CDR3 runs to 14 residues. V was pared by 5 bases and J by 2 bases, with 11 bases between. This chain's CDR3 is CASSDLGYTDTQYF. CDR3 nucleotides: TGTGCCAGCAGTGACCTCGGCTACACAGATACGCAGTATTTT.

This rearrangement joins TRBV10-3 to TRBJ2-5, with D hard to call. This CDR3 is built from 15 residues. V gave up 4 bases and J gave up 2 bases, with 14 bases separating them. Germline values: CDR1 ENHRY, CDR2 SYGVKD. CDR3 sequence: CAISASGFEQETQYF. The CDR3 DNA reads as TGTGCCATCAGTGCTTCTGGATTCGAACAAGAGACCCAGTACTTC.

Comment on this clonotype: At one end the junction does not follow the germline gene, possibly because of a read error. This rearrangement joins TRBV5-6 to TRBJ1-2; D ambiguous. Germline V gives CDR1 SGHDT, CDR2 YYEEEE. The CDR3 is made up of 13 amino acids. The CDR3 loop reads CASNLVENYGYTF. The CDR3 region has the DNA TGTGCCAGCAACTTGGTGGAAAACTATGGCTACACCTTC.

A word on this clonotype: A much bigger clone sits one base away, suggesting this may be a read error. The chain employs TRBV18 and TRBJ1-2; the D gene is possibly TRBD1 (5 bases). The V gene's germline CDR1 is KGHSH and CDR2 LQKENI. The CDR3 contains 14 residues. Trimming stripped 0 bases from V and 7 bases from J, with 12 bases between. This CDR3 reads CASSPPGDFGGYTF. DNA for the CDR3: TGTGCCAGCTCACCACCGGGGGATTTCGGTGGCTACACCTTC.

The rearrangement links TRBV20-1 to TRBJ2-7; D possibly uses TRBD1 or TRBD2 (5 bases each). V lost 3 bases and J 2 bases, leaving 11 bases between the germline ends. Germline lookup yields CDR1 DFQATT and CDR2 SNEGSKA (reference sequence). This CDR3 is built from 13 residues. The CDR3 bases are TGCAGTGCTAGGGGGGTAAAGGCCTACGAGCAGTACTTC. It is translated as CSARGVKAYEQYF.

The CDR3 here is CAISEQTYEQYF. CDR3 in DNA: TGTGCCATCAGTGAACAGACCTACGAGCAGTACTTC. The chain has TRBV10-3 and TRBJ2-7; D remains ambiguous. Germline loops: CDR1 ENHRY, CDR2 SYGVKD. The CDR3 is made up of 12 amino acids. Trimming stripped 3 bases from V and 2 bases from J, with 5 bases between.

Here the CDR3 reads CSARIPGTEATEAFF. CDR3 nucleotides: TGCAGTGCTAGGATACCCGGGACAGAGGCCACTGAAGCTTTCTTT. The rearrangement joins TRBV20-1 to TRBJ1-1; 7 bases are a match to TRBD1. Germline V gene data show CDR1 as DFQATT and CDR2 as SNEGSKA (reference sequence). Trimming cost V 3 bases and J 4 bases; bases outside gene matches: 11. The CDR3 spans 15 residues.

The V and J genes are TRBV9 and TRBJ2-3, with 9 bases identical to TRBD1. V trimming: 3 bases; J trimming: 3 bases; junction bases outside the gene matches: 8. CDR3 length: 16 amino acids. Germline V gene data show CDR1 as SGDLS and CDR2 as YYNGEE. For the CDR3, the DNA is TGTGCCAGCAGCGGGACGACAGGGGGTACGACAGATACGCAGTATTTT. Protein sequence: CASSGTTGGTTDTQYF.

This clonotype has a handful of counts. This rearrangement joins TRBV7-2 to TRBJ1-2, with TRBD1 matching 7 bases. CDR3 length: 13 amino acids. Germline loops: CDR1 SGHTA, CDR2 FQGNSA. The ends lost 3 bases at V and 8 bases at J; junction bases unmatched: 6. CDR3: CASSLKQGWGYTF. DNA of the CDR3: TGTGCCAGCAGCTTGAAACAGGGGTGGGGCTACACCTTC.

The chain combines TRBV20-1 with TRBJ2-3, with 7 positions matching TRBD2. With 5 bases clipped from V and 0 bases from J, the junction kept 11 bases outside the gene matches. The germline V gene encodes CDR1 DFQATT and CDR2 SNEGSKA (reference sequence). The CDR3 is made up of 16 amino acids. CDR3 sequence (DNA): TGCAGTGCTTCAGAACCCGGGGGGACTAGCACAGATACGCAGTATTTT. Its protein is CSASEPGGTSTDTQYF.

This chain links TRBV4-3 with TRBJ1-1, with TRBD1 matching over 8 bases. The CDR3 covers 12 residues. The germline gives CDR1 LGHNA, CDR2 YSLEER. Germline trimming cut 3 bases from V and 11 bases from J; bases unmatched to any gene: 5. In nucleotides, the CDR3 is TGCGCCAGCAGCCACGACAGGGGCGGGGCTTTCTTT. It translates to CASSHDRGGAFF.

This chain joins TRBV6-2 or TRBV6-3 and TRBJ1-1; D may be TRBD1 (5 bases). This CDR3 is built from 12 residues. Trimming cost V 5 bases and J 8 bases, with 12 bases left between them. Germline V CDR1 and CDR2: MNHEY, SVGEGT. CDR3 nucleotides: TGTGCCAGCAGTAACAGGTTAAGAGAAGCTTTCTTT. Protein sequence: CASSNRLREAFF.

This clonotype was recorded a few times. This rearrangement joins TRBV12-3 or TRBV12-4 to TRBJ2-5; 14 bases are a match to TRBD2. J gave up 2 bases and V 7 bases, and 3 bases lay outside the gene matches. This CDR3 contains 15 residues. For the CDR3, the DNA is TGTGCCAGCACCGGGACTAGCGGGGGTCAAGAGACCCAGTACTTC. It translates to CASTGTSGGQETQYF.

J is TRBJ1-2 and V is TRBV10-3; D uncertain. Germline V gene sequence: CDR1 ENHRY, CDR2 SYGVKD. V lost 2 bases, J lost 9 bases, and 13 bases lay in between. CDR3 length: 13 residues. CDR3 in amino acids: CAISEGAVNSYTF. CDR3 sequence (DNA): TGTGCCATCAGTGAGGGTGCAGTTAATAGCTACACCTTC.

The V and J genes are TRBV2 and TRBJ1-4; D unclear. CDR3 length equals 13 residues. Per germline, CDR1 SNHLY and CDR2 FYNNEI. V was pared by 3 bases and J by 5 bases, with 7 bases between. Written as DNA, the CDR3 is TGTGCCAGCAGTGATGGCTGGAATGAAAAACTGTTTTTT. This sequence encodes CASSDGWNEKLFF.

This clonotype has more than one count but fewer than ten. J is TRBJ1-1 and V is TRBV20-1; no clear D. CDR1 and CDR2 (germline): DFQATT, SNEGSKA (reference sequence). CDR3 length: 17 residues. Trimming left V 0 bases short and J 0 bases short, with 17 bases between. CDR3 nucleotides: TGCAGTGCTAGAGATCGTTCATGGGAGCAGGTGAACACTGAAGCTTTCTTT. Translation: CSARDRSWEQVNTEAFF.

This chain uses TRBV20-1 with TRBJ2-1, with TRBD2 matching over 12 bases. The CDR3 has 16 amino acids. Trimming cost V 0 bases and J 9 bases; bases outside gene matches: 9. The germline CDR1 and CDR2 sequences are DFQATT and SNEGSKA (reference sequence). The CDR3 loop reads CSARDGGLAGSGEQFF. CDR3 nucleotide sequence: TGCAGTGCTAGAGATGGAGGACTAGCGGGATCGGGTGAGCAGTTCTTC.

At least ten counts were recorded for this clonotype. The gene calls are TRBV7-2 and TRBJ1-2, with D tentatively TRBD1 (6 bases). Trimming took off 6 bases at V and 2 bases at J, with 16 bases between the two ends. This CDR3 contains 15 residues. The V gene's germline CDR1 is SGHTA and CDR2 FQGNSA. The CDR3 here is CASSHSGDSNYGYTF. The DNA of the CDR3 is TGTGCCAGCAGTCATTCAGGGGACTCGAACTATGGCTACACCTTC.